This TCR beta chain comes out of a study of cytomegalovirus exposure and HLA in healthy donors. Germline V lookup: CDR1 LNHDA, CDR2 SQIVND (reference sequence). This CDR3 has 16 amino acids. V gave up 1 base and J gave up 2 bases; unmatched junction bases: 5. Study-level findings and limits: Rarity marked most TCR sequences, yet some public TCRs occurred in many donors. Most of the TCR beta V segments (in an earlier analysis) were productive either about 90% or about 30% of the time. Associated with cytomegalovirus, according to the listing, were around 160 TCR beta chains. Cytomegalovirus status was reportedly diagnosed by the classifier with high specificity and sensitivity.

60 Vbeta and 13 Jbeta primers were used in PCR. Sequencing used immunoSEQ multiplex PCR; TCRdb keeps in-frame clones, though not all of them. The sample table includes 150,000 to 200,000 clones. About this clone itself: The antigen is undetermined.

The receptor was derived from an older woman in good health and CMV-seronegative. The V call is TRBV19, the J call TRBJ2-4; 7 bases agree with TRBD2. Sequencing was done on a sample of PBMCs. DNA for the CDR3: TGTGCCAGTAGTATAGCGGGGGGAGGTTCCAAAAACATTCAGTACTTC. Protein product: CASSIAGGGSKNIQYF.